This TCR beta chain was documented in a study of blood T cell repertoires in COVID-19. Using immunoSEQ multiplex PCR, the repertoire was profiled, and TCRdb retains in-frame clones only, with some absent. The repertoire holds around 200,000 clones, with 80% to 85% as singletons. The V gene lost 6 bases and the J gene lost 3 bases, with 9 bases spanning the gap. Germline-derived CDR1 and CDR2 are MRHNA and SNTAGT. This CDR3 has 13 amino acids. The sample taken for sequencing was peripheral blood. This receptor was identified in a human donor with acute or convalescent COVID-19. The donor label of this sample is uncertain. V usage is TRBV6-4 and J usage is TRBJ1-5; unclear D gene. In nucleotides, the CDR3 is TGTGCCAGCAGCGGGGAGGCCAATCAGCCCCAGCATTTT. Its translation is CASSGEANQPQHF.